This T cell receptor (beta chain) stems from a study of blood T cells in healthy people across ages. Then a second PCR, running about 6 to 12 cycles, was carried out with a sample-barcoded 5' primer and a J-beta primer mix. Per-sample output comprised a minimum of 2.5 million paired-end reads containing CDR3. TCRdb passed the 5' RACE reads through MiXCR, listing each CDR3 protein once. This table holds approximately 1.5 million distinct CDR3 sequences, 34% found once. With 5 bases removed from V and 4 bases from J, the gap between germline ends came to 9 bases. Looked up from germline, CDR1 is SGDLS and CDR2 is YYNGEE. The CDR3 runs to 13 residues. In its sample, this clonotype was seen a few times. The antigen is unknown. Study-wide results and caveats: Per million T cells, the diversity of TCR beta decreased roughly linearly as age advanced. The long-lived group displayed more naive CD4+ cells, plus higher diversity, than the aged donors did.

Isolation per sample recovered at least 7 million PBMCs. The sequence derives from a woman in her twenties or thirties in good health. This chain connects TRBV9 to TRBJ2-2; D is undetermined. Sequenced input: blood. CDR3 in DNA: TGTGCCAGCAGTCCCCAGAGCACCGGGGAGCTGTTTTTT. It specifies CASSPQSTGELFF.